This TCR beta chain was sequenced during a study of metastatic and nonmetastatic thyroid tumors. Study-wide context: For malignant and benign thyroid patients, tumor or nodule tissue and blood were the sources whose repertoires were compared.

This clone came up many times. Its antigen is not known. Patients underwent thyroid surgery, and none had received any treatment before it. In the authors' workflow: The authors used CDR3 differences across clinicopathological groups to build a distant-metastasis classifier for papillary thyroid cancer. MiXCR reprocessed the PCR reads for TCRdb. TCRdb, not the original authors, processed these V and J calls. Among some 33,000 clones listed, about 15% were seen once. General study results and limits: According to reports, the diversity of TCR beta was significantly higher in malignant thyroid tumors than in benign nodules, and this held in both blood and tumor samples.

This clonotype originated in a female donor with papillary thyroid cancer or a benign thyroid nodule (not recorded which). Some clones in this sample may be carry-over from other donors' samples. Sequenced: blood.

The CDR3 protein is CASSVDLRPRYNEQFF. In nucleotides, the CDR3 is TGTGCCAGCAGCGTGGACCTCAGGCCTCGATACAATGAGCAGTTCTTC. The chain has TRBV9 and TRBJ2-1; no clear D gene. The germline gives CDR1 SGDLS, CDR2 YYNGEE. CDR3 length equals 16 residues. V shed 2 bases and J shed 4 bases, with 16 bases lying between them.